Listed below are T cell receptor beta chains from one sample, sequenced in a study of blood T cell repertoires in COVID-19. This table comes from immunoSEQ multiplex PCR, and its TCRdb copy is limited to in-frame clones, with some not included. The sample holds under 200,000 clones, 80% to 90% seen once. The sequencing sample was made of PBMCs or T cells enriched from blood (not recorded which). The receptors stem from a woman aged 50 to 65 who had recovered from COVID-19. CDR3s include the opening cysteine and the closing phenylalanine or tryptophan. D genes are given only for firm matches. Not all rows give a size; the values are once, few, many and, for expanded clones, a class.

CSASPDTEGYTF,TGCAGTGCTAGTCCAGACACTGAGGGCTACACCTTC,TRBJ1-2,NA,NA,TRBV20-1
CASSPAQTAYNQPQHF,TGTGCCAGCAGCCCGGCCCAAACAGCCTACAATCAGCCCCAGCATTTT,TRBJ1-5,NA,NA,TRBV21-1
CASSPGPGELFF,TGTGCCAGCAGCCCCGGTCCCGGGGAGCTGTTTTTT,TRBJ2-2,many,NA,TRBV3-1/TRBV3-2
CASRESAGGRRGYTF,TGCGCCAGCCGCGAAAGCGCGGGAGGCCGTCGGGGCTACACCTTC,TRBJ1-2,once,NA,TRBV4-1
CASSLTVPGTDTQYF,TGTGCCAGCAGCTTAACGGTCCCCGGCACAGATACGCAGTATTTT,TRBJ2-3,NA,NA,TRBV7-9
CASSLDPDRISYDYEQYF,TGTGCCAGCAGCTTAGATCCGGACAGGATAAGCTACGACTACGAGCAGTACTTC,TRBJ2-7,NA,TRBD1,TRBV7-2
CSVLDTEAFF,TGCAGCGTGCTAGACACTGAAGCTTTCTTT,TRBJ1-1,few,NA,TRBV29-1
CASSLASPNSPLHF,TGTGCCAGCAGCTTAGCCTCCCCTAATTCACCCCTCCACTTT,TRBJ1-6,NA,NA,TRBV7-9
CASSRGTDRHYGYTF,TGTGCCAGCAGCCGTGGGACAGACCGTCACTATGGCTACACCTTC,TRBJ1-2,NA,TRBD1,TRBV4-2
CASSKGAGNTEAFF,TGTGCCAGCAGTAAGGGGGCCGGGAACACTGAAGCTTTCTTT,TRBJ1-1,NA,TRBD1,TRBV7-2
CASSQGSDSSTDTQYF,TGCGCCAGCAGCCAAGGATCGGACTCAAGCACAGATACGCAGTATTTT,TRBJ2-3,once,NA,TRBV4-1
CASSKLDGYGYTF,TGTGCCAGCAGTAAGCTAGACGGCTATGGCTACACCTTC,TRBJ1-2,NA,NA,TRBV6-2/TRBV6-3
CASSQVKETQYF,TGTGCCAGCAGCCAAGTTAAAGAGACCCAGTACTTC,TRBJ2-5,NA,NA,TRBV3-1/TRBV3-2
CASSQGGQFRSSPLHF,TGCGCCAGCAGCCAAGGGGGACAGTTCCGAAGCTCACCCCTCCACTTT,TRBJ1-6,few,TRBD1,TRBV4-1
CASSPTLHRGGGSNQPQHF,TGTGCCAGTAGTCCCACGCTACACAGGGGAGGAGGAAGCAATCAGCCCCAGCATTTT,TRBJ1-5,NA,TRBD1,TRBV19
CASGFSGSGNTIYF,TGTGCTAGTGGTTTTAGCGGATCTGGAAACACCATATATTTT,TRBJ1-3,NA,NA,TRBV12-5
CASSARDRSTSGTGELFF,TGTGCCAGCTCAGCTAGGGACAGGAGTACTTCTGGCACCGGGGAGCTGTTTTTT,TRBJ2-2,NA,TRBD1,TRBV18
CASSVSGGIAYEQYF,TGTGCCAGCAGCGTCTCCGGGGGGATCGCCTACGAGCAGTACTTC,TRBJ2-7,NA,TRBD2,TRBV9
CATRDTVREKLFF,TGTGCCACACGGGACACCGTACGCGAAAAACTGTTTTTT,TRBJ1-4,NA,NA,TRBV28
CASSGQGTDTQYF,TGCGCCAGCTCTGGACAGGGGACAGATACGCAGTATTTT,TRBJ2-3,NA,TRBD1,TRBV5-1
CSVEDPSSGRASGTQYF,TGCAGCGTTGAAGACCCCTCTAGCGGGAGAGCTTCCGGTACGCAGTATTTT,TRBJ2-3,few,TRBD2,TRBV29-1
CASSFLAGGPPYEQYF,TGTGCCAGCAGCTTTCTAGCGGGAGGGCCACCCTACGAGCAGTACTTC,TRBJ2-7,NA,TRBD2,TRBV11-3
CASSPSVTGLSSYEQYF,TGCGCCAGCAGCCCCTCCGTGACAGGGCTCAGCTCCTACGAGCAGTACTTC,TRBJ2-7,NA,TRBD1,TRBV4-3
CASSLEGQGTDTQYF,TGTGCTAGCAGCTTAGAAGGACAGGGCACAGATACGCAGTATTTT,TRBJ2-3,many,TRBD1,TRBV7-7
CASSSTGTGVYEQYF,TGTGCCAGCAGTTCAACCGGGACAGGGGTCTACGAGCAGTACTTC,TRBJ2-7,NA,TRBD1,TRBV28
CASSVFGQGTSPHNSPLHF,TGTGCCAGCAGTGTTTTCGGACAGGGGACGTCCCCCCATAATTCACCCCTCCACTTT,TRBJ1-6,NA,TRBD1,TRBV6-1
CASSLLSREVRGYTF,TGTGCCAGCAGCCTTTTGTCCAGGGAAGTTCGGGGCTACACCTTC,TRBJ1-2,NA,NA,TRBV14